The 5 T cell receptor beta chains in this list originate from one sample, sequenced in a study of CD8 T cells in Susac syndrome. Random hexamers were used to reverse transcribe an amount of about 0.45 to 1 ug RNA. TCRdb redid the calling of the immunoSEQ multiplex PCR reads with MiXCR, one entry per CDR3 protein. The table records roughly 110,000 distinct CDR3 sequences, roughly 94% of them present only once. Sample: CD8+ T cells from PBMCs. The receptors here all came from a human donor with Susac syndrome.

J is TRBJ2-7 and V is TRBV5-4, with 7 bases identical to TRBD2. CDR1 and CDR2 (germline): SGHNT, YYREEE (reference sequence). CDR3 length: 14 residues. The ends lost 3 bases at V and 2 bases at J; junction bases unmatched: 5. The CDR3 DNA sequence: TGTGCCAGCAGCTCTGCTAGCGGTCCCTACGAGCAGTACTTC. It translates to CASSSASGPYEQYF.

The chain joins TRBV27 to TRBJ2-4; D is possibly TRBD1 (7 bases). V was pared by 4 bases and J by 6 bases, with 13 bases between. CDR1 is MNHEY and CDR2 is SMNVEV in the germline V gene (reference sequence). This CDR3 has 14 amino acids. The DNA of the CDR3 is TGTGCCAGCAGTTCCAGGGGGGACGGAAACATTCAGTACTTC. Translated: CASSSRGDGNIQYF.

The chain combines TRBV20-1 with TRBJ1-2; 7 bases line up with TRBD1. V gave up 6 bases and J gave up 6 bases; unmatched junction bases: 13. Germline V gives CDR1 DFQATT, CDR2 SNEGSKA (reference sequence). The CDR3 covers 14 residues. This CDR3 is CSAEGQVGAHGYTF. In nucleotides, the CDR3 is TGCAGTGCCGAAGGACAGGTGGGGGCCCATGGCTACACCTTC.

This clonotype was picked up a small number of times. The chain links TRBV20-1 to TRBJ1-2; D ambiguous. This CDR3 has 14 residues. The V gene's germline CDR1 is DFQATT and CDR2 SNEGSKA (reference sequence). V lost 1 base and J 2 bases, leaving 11 bases between the germline ends. The CDR3 bases are TGCAGTGCTAGAGCGTCGGGGTTCAACTATGGCTACACCTTC. Its translation: CSARASGFNYGYTF.

This clonotype was recorded a few times. The CDR3 loop reads CASSGAGYTF. In DNA form, the CDR3 reads TGTGCCAGCAGTGGGGCGGGCTACACCTTC. This rearrangement joins TRBV9 to TRBJ1-2, with D possibly TRBD1 on 5 matching bases. The CDR3 is 10 amino acids. V lost 5 bases and J lost 8, with 7 bases in between. CDR1 is SGDLS and CDR2 is YYNGEE in the germline V gene.